These T cell receptor beta chains were read from a single sample in a study of a mutant IDH1 vaccine in newly diagnosed glioma. Sequenced by immunoSEQ multiplex PCR; TCRdb stores in-frame clones only, minus some. The data contain around 60,000 clones, approximately 84% of them singletons. For these TCRs, the target antigens are not known. The sample in question was PBMCs, obtained from a glioma patient whose treatment included an IDH1 peptide vaccine. Receptor source: a woman aged 45-60 years with glioma. CDR3s leave out the opening cysteine and the closing phenylalanine or tryptophan.

v_gene,CDR3aa
TRBV11-3,ASSRGGTGGSEQY
TRBV7-2,ASSLEKGSYEQY
TRBV29-1,SVRRTPKAYEQY
TRBV10-2,ATQLGDTQY
TRBV28,ASSLGELHNGQETQY
TRBV5-1,ASSMRRGLSTDTQY
TRBV9,ASSYWSGGMSADTQY
TRBV6-5,ASPAPPAEAF
TRBV4-2,ASSQEGQGRYEQY
TRBV29-1,SVGTEPNEQY
TRBV4-3,ASSQDWGDAGNTIY
TRBV11-3,ASSSTNYGYT
TRBV5-1,ASSDRDRGYYEQY
TRBV5-3,ARSPLENEQF
TRBV25-1,ASSGQGAVETQY
TRBV7-9,ASSTSGTGAPYGYT
TRBV10-3,AIGGRGDSREQY
TRBV5-6,ASSFRTHQGAGTEAF
TRBV7-6,ASSDYRGYGYT
TRBV6-6,ASSANRYTEAF
TRBV27,ASSPWPRGSYEQY
TRBV28,ASSLSRLWGQDITEAF
TRBV5-5,ASSRTGANTEAF
TRBV19,ASGRGGEEPQH
TRBV7-9,ASSFIGGGAKDTQY